This T cell receptor (beta chain) originates from a study of CD8 T cells in ankylosing spondylitis (dated 2017 in TCRdb). Background on the whole study: The study set out to find disease-linked TCR variants by profiling T cell receptor beta repertoires in ankylosing spondylitis patients and healthy donors. The whole study cohort included some 100 healthy donors and 20 to 25 ankylosing spondylitis patients. Peripheral blood was sampled, and synovial fluid was additionally collected from ankylosing spondylitis patients.

Sequencing used an Illumina HiSeq 2500. TCR beta libraries were prepared by quantitative 5'-RACE with molecular barcodes. Per the authors' processing: A new computational method based on a probabilistic model of VDJ rearrangement was used to identify disease-linked TCR variants. TCRdb trimmed the raw reads at Q25, called clones with MiXCR and kept productive beta chains. Merged by CDR3 protein, the rows form single entries marked with the most common genes and DNA. The authors' filters were not applied to this entry. This sample holds roughly 300,000 distinct CDR3 sequences; roughly 8% were observed only once. The ten largest account for approximately 14% of the sample. The CDR3 starts with the cysteine, ends with the phenylalanine, and has 13 residues. Only CDR3 DNA is held: 39 bases, read in frame from base 1. In the germline V gene, CDR1 corresponds to SGHRS and CDR2 to YFSETQ. Paper-wide results and their limitations: Some of the motif variants had been reported before in the synovial fluid and blood of reactive arthritis patients, a finding that suggests common disease-initiation mechanisms. Blood from ankylosing spondylitis patients appeared to be characterized by a TCR beta motif composed of about 8 highly homologous amino acid variants. The disease-linked clones showed a CD8+ phenotype and occurred at relatively low frequencies in peripheral blood. The disease-linked clones were reported to be significantly enriched in matched synovial fluid samples from ankylosing spondylitis patients.

This clonotype was observed a handful of times. What antigen it recognizes has not been identified. Mismatch with germline at one junction end may stem from a read error. The clonotype originates from a male donor with ankylosing spondylitis. The sequence is built from TRBV5-1 and TRBJ1-2; too little of a D gene remains to name it. Sequenced sample: blood, either unsorted or a sorted T cell fraction (not recorded which). The DNA reads TGCGCCACCAGCCTTGCGGGCAATGATGGCTACACCTTC. Its coded protein is CATSLAGNDGYTF.